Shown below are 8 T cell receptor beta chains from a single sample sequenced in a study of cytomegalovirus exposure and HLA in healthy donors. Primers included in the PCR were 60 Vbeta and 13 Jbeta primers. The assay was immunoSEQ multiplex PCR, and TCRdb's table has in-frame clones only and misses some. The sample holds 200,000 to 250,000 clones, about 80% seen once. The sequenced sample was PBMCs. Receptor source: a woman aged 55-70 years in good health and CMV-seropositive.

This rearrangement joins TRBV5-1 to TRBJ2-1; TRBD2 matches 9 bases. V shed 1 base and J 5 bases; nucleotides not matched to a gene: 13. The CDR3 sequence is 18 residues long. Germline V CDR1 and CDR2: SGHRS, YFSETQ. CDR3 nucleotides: TGCGCCAGCAGCTTGTTGGATTCGCGGCTAGCGGGAAACAATGAGCAGTTCTTC. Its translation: CASSLLDSRLAGNNEQFF.

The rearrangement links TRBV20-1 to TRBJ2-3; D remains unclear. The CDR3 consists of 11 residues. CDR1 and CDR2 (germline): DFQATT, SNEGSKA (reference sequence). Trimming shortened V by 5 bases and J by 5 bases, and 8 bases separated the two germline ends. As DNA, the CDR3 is TGCAGTGCTGCTATTTTAGATACGCAGTATTTT. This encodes CSAAILDTQYF.

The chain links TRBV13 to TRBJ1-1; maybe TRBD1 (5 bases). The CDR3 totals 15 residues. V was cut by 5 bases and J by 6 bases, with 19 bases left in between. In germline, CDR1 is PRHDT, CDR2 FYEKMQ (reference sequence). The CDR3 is CASSPKGQPSSEAFF. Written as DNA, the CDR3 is TGTGCCAGCAGCCCCAAAGGACAACCTTCCTCTGAAGCTTTCTTT.

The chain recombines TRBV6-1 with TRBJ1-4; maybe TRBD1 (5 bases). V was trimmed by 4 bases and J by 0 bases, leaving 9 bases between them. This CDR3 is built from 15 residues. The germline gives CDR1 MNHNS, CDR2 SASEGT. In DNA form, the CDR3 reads TGTGCCAGCAGTGTTGGGGCGACAACTAATGAAAAACTGTTTTTT. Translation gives CASSVGATTNEKLFF.

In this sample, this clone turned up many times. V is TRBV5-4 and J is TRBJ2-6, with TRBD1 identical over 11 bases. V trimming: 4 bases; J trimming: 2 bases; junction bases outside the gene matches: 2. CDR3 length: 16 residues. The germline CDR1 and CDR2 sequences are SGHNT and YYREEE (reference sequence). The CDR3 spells CASSPGQGAGANVLTF. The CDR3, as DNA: TGTGCCAGCAGCCCGGGACAGGGGGCTGGGGCCAACGTCCTGACTTTC.

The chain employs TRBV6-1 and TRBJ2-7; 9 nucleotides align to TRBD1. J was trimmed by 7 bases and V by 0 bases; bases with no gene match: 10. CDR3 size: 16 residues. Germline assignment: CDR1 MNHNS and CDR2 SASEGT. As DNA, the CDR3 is TGTGCCAGCAGTGAAGCCCGGGGGACAGGGATGGGAGAGCAGTACTTC. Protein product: CASSEARGTGMGEQYF.

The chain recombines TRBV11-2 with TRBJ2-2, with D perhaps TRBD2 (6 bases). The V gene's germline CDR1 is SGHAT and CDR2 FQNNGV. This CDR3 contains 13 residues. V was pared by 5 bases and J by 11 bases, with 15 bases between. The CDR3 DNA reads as TGTGCCAGCAGCCCGACTCTAGCGCGAGAGCTGTTTTTT. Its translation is CASSPTLARELFF.

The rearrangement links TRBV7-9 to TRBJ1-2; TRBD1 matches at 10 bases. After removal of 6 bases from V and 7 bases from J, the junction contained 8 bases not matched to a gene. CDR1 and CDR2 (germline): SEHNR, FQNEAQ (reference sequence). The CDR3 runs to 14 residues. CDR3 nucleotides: TGTGCCAGCAGGCCTGGACAGGGGGTTCGTGGCTACACCTTC. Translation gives CASRPGQGVRGYTF.